This T cell receptor beta chain was recovered during a study of human T cells and chemical hapten exposure. General study points: Unchanged with DPC sensitization were TCRs above 1 in 1000 frequency.

This clonotype was seen at least ten times. The target antigen is unknown. The CDR3 runs to 15 residues. CDR1 and CDR2 (germline): MDHEN, SYDVKM. J lost 0 bases, V lost 5 bases, and 6 bases had no gene match. What the library attached to individual cDNA molecules were unique molecular identifiers. TCRdb recomputed calls from the RACE reads with MiXCR, one row per CDR3 protein. The table includes 350,000 to 400,000 distinct CDR3 sequences, more than 4.5% detected once. Specified time point: pre-sensitization, week 0. Treatment in this sample: therapeutic diphenylcyclopropenone sensitization with weekly scalp DPC.

The starting material was whole blood, obtained in connection with sensitization to the hapten diphenylcyclopropenone (DPC). The sequence came from a woman in her forties or fifties with alopecia areata. Some clones in this sample may be carry-over from other donors' samples. The J gene is TRBJ2-7, the V gene TRBV28; TRBD2 agrees at 8 bases. This chain's CDR3 is CASSRTSLGSYEQYF. CDR3 nucleotides: TGTGCCAGCAGTAGGACTAGCTTGGGCTCCTACGAGCAGTACTTC.